This TCR beta chain derives from a study of response to subunit inactivated influenza vaccine. Germline V gene data show CDR1 as SGHVS and CDR2 as FQNEAQ. Trimming cost V 5 bases and J 0 bases, with 11 bases left between them. The CDR3 has 15 amino acids. Via MiXCR, TCRdb re-called the RT-PCR reads, giving one row per CDR3 protein. Of a few hundred thousand distinct CDR3 sequences detected, 12% to 15% appear once; the ten largest clones hold 11%. This clonotype was seen a few times. The sequence derives from a man aged 45-65 years who received an inactivated influenza vaccine. This sample comprised PBMCs from blood, obtained 12 days after vaccination. V and J are TRBV7-8 and TRBJ1-5, with D hard to call. The CDR3 DNA reads TGTGCCAGCAGCGCCCAACAAGGTAGCAATCAGCCCCAGCATTTT. It yields the protein CASSAQQGSNQPQHF.